This TCR beta chain was captured by sequencing in a study of blood T cells in healthy people across ages. Study-level results: Per million T cells, the diversity of TCR beta decreased roughly linearly as age advanced. Naive and antigen-experienced cells were not separated, limiting conclusive comparison. Diversity was estimated from one million T cells, and these estimates were considered underestimates.

This clonotype was seen a handful of times. Its target is not known. V was pared by 1 base and J by 5 bases, with 10 bases of the junction left unmatched. Germline values: CDR1 SGHTA, CDR2 FQGNSA. CDR3 length equals 16 residues. The authors ran a second PCR of roughly 6 to 12 cycles using a sample-barcoded 5' primer and a J-beta primer mix. TCRdb fed the 5' RACE reads into MiXCR, producing one record per CDR3 protein. Here the sample spans around 900,000 distinct CDR3 sequences, 25% to 35% being singletons. The genes are TRBV7-2 and TRBJ2-5; 7 bases are shared with TRBD2. This TCR derives from a woman older than 75 in good health. Sequences were obtained from blood. CDR3 DNA: TGTGCCAGCAGCTTAGTGTTTGGCGGGGGTCTCGAGACCCAGTACTTC. This codes for CASSLVFGGGLETQYF.